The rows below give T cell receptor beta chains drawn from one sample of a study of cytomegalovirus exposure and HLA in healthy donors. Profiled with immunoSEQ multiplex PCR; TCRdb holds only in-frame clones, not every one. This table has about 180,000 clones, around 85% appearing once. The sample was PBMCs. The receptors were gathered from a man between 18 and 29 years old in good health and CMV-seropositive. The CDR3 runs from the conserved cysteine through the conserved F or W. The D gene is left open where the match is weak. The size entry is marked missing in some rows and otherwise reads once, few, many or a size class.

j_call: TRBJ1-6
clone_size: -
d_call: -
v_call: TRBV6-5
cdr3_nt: TGTGCCAGCAGTTACGTAGGGAGGGATCGGTCACCCCTCCACTTT
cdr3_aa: CASSYVGRDRSPLHF

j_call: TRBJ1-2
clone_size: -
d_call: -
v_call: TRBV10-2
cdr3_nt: TGCGCCAGCAGTGAGTCGACACCCAACTATGGCTACACCTTC
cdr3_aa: CASSESTPNYGYTF

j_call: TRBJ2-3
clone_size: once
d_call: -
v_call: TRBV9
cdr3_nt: TGTGCCAGCAGCTCAGGGACTAGCACAGATACGCAGTATTTT
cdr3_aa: CASSSGTSTDTQYF

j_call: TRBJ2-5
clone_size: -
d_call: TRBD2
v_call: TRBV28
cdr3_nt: TGTGCCAGCAGTTTAGGGACTAGCGGAGGGGGAGAGACCCAGTACTTC
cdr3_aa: CASSLGTSGGGETQYF

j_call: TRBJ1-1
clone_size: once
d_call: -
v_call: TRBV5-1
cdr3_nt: TGCGCCAGCAGCCCCCGGGGGACGAACACTGAAGCTTTCTTT
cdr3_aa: CASSPRGTNTEAFF

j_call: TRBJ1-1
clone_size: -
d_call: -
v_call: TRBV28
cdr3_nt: TGTGCCAGCAGTTTCTCCAGGCGAGGGTGGACTGAAGCTTTCTTT
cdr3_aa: CASSFSRRGWTEAFF

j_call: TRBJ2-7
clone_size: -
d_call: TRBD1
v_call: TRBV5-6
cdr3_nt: TGTGCCAGCAGCTTGGAGGAGCAGGGGGCCAACGAGCAGTACTTC
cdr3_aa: CASSLEEQGANEQYF

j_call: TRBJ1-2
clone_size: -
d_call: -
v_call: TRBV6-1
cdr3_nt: TGTGCCAGCAGTGAACAGGGGCCAAGATATGGCTACACCTTC
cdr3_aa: CASSEQGPRYGYTF

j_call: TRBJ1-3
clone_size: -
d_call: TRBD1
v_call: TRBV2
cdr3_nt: TGTGCCAGCAGCTATAGACAGGGCGGAGGTGGAAACACCATATATTTT
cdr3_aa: CASSYRQGGGGNTIYF

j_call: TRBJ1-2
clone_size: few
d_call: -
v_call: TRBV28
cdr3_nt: TGTGCCAGCAGTTTACCGGGTACCCGCACCTATGGCTACACCTTC
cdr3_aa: CASSLPGTRTYGYTF

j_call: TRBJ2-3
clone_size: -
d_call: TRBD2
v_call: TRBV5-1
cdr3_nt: TGCGCCAGCAGCTTGTCTGCTAGCGGGGGCCTCATGGATACGCAGTATTTT
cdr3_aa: CASSLSASGGLMDTQYF

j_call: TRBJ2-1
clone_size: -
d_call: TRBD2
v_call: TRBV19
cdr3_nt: TGTGCCAGTAGTATAAAAGCTAGCGGGAGGAATGAGCAGTTCTTC
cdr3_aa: CASSIKASGRNEQFF

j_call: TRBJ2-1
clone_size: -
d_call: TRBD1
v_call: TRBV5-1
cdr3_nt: TGCGCCAGCAGCACGGATCGGGACAGGGGGGACAATGAGCAGTTCTTC
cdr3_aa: CASSTDRDRGDNEQFF

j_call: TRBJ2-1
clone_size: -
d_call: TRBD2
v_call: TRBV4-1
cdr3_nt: TGCGCCAGCAGCCAAGATACTAGCGGGAGGGCGACGCAGTTCTTC
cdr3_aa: CASSQDTSGRATQFF

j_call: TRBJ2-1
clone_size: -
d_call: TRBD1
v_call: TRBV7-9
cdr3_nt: TGTGCCAGCAGCTTGGGACAGTACAATGAGCAGTTCTTC
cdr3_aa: CASSLGQYNEQFF

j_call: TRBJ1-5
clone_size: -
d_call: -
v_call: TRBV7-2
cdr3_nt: TGTGCCAGCAGCTTAGTCACAGCTAGCAATCAGCCCCAGCATTTT
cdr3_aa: CASSLVTASNQPQHF

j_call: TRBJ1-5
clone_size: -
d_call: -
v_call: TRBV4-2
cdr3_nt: TGTGCCAGCAGCCCCACCCTCCAGCGGGGGGCCAATCAGCCCCAGCATTTT
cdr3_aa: CASSPTLQRGANQPQHF

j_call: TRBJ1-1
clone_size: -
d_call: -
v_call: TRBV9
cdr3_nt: TGTGCCAGCAGCTGGGGGGGGCTTGGCACTGAAGCTTTCTTT
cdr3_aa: CASSWGGLGTEAFF

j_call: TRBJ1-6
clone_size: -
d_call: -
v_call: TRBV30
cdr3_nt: TGTGCCTGGAGTGTACAAACAGGCTGGGCCCTCCACTTT
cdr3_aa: CAWSVQTGWALHF

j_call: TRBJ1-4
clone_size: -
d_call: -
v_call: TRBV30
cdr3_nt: TGTGCCTGGAGTTTGGACAGACTAAATGAAAAACTGTTTTTT
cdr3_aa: CAWSLDRLNEKLFF

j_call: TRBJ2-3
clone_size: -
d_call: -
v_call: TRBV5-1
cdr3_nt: TGCGCCAGCAGCCCCCTAACAGGGTTAGGAGATACGCAGTATTTT
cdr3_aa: CASSPLTGLGDTQYF

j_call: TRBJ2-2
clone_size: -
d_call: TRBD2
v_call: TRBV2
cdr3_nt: TGTGCCAGCACCGACGAGGCTAGCGGGGGGGTGGGCCCCGGGGAGCTGTTTTTT
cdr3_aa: CASTDEASGGVGPGELFF

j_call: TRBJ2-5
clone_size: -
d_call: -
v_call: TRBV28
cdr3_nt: TGTGCCAGCAGCCCCGTCCGAAGGAGGGAGACCCAGTACTTC
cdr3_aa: CASSPVRRRETQYF

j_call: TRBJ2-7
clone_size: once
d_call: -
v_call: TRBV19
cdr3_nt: TGTGCCAGTAGTAGTGACGGGACTCTAGATTACGAGCAGTACTTC
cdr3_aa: CASSSDGTLDYEQYF

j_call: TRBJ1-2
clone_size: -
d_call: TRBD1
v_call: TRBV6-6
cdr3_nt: TGTGCCGGGACTACAGGGGGCTACTATGGCTACACCTTC
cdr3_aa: CAGTTGGYYGYTF

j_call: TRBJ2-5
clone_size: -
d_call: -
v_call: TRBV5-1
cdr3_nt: TGCGCCAGCAGCTTGAACTCCCAAGAGACCCAGTACTTC
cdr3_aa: CASSLNSQETQYF

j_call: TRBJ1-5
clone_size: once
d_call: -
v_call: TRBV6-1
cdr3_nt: TGTGCCAGCAGCTCCCGGGACATGAGGAATCAGCCCCAGCATTTT
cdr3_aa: CASSSRDMRNQPQHF

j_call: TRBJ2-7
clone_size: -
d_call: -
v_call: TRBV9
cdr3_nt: TGTGCCAGCAGCGTAGGGGGCGAATACGAGCAGTACTTC
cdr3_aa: CASSVGGEYEQYF

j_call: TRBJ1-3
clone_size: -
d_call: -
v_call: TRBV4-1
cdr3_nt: TGCGCCAGCAGCCAAGAACGGGTTTCTGGAAACACCATATATTTT
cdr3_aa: CASSQERVSGNTIYF

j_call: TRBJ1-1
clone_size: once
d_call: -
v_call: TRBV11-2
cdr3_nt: TGTGCCAGCAGCCCGCATCGAATAATGGGGAGGGGGACTGAAGCTTTCTTT
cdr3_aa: CASSPHRIMGRGTEAFF

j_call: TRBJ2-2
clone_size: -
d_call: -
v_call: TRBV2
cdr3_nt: TGTGCCAGCAGTGAGGCCAGGAACACCGGGGAGCTGTTTTTT
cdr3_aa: CASSEARNTGELFF

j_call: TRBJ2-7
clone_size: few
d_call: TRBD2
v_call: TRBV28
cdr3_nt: TGTGCCAGCAGTTCCGGGACTACCTACGAGCAGTACTTC
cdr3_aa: CASSSGTTYEQYF

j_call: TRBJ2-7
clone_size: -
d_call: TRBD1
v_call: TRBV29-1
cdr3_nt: TGCAGCGTTGTCGACAGGACAGGTTACGAGCAGTACTTC
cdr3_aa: CSVVDRTGYEQYF

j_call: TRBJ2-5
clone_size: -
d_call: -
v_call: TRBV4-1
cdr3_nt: TGCGCCAGCAGCCCCCTTCCGGGGAGTTGGGAGACCCAGTACTTC
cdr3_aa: CASSPLPGSWETQYF

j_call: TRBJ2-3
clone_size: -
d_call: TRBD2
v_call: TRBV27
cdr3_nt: TGTGCCAGCAGTTTATCTAGCGGGGGGAGCACAGATACGCAGTATTTT
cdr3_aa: CASSLSSGGSTDTQYF

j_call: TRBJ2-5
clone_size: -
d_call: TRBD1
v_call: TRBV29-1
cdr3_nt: TGCAGCGTTGAATCGGACAGGCAAGAGACCCAGTACTTC
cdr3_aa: CSVESDRQETQYF

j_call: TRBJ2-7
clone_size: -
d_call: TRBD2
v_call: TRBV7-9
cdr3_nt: TGTGCCAGCAGCTTCGGGACTAGCCGCTACGAGCAGTACTTC
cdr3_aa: CASSFGTSRYEQYF

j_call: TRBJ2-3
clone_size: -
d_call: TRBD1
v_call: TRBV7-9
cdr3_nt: TGTGCCAGCAGCTGGGGACAGAGCACAGATACGCAGTATTTT
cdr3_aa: CASSWGQSTDTQYF

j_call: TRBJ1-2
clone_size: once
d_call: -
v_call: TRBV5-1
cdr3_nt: TGCGCCAGCAGCTTGGACCGGTATGGCTACACCTTC
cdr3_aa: CASSLDRYGYTF

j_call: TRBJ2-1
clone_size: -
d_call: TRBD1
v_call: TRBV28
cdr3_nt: TGTGCCAGCAGCCTCGACGGGACAGGGGCGTACAATGAGCAGTTCTTC
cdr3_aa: CASSLDGTGAYNEQFF

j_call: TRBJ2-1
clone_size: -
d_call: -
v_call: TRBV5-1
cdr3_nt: TGCGCCAGCATCCACGGGGGATCCTCCAATGAGCAGTTCTTC
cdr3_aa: CASIHGGSSNEQFF

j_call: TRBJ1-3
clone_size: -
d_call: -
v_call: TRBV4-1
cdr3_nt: TGCGCCAGCAGCCAATATACAGACTACGCTCCCGGAAACACCATATATTTT
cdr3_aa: CASSQYTDYAPGNTIYF

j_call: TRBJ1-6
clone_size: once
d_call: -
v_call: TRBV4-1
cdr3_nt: TGCGCCAGCAGCCCCCCTACGGCACCCCTCCACTTT
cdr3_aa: CASSPPTAPLHF

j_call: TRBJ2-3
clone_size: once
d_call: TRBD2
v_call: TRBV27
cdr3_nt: TGTGCCAGCAGTCGGCGGGAGATATCAGATACGCAGTATTTT
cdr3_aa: CASSRREISDTQYF

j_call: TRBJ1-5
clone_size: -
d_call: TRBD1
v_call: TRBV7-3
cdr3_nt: TGTGCCAGCAGCGTCCCGGGACAGGGGAGGCCCCAGCATTTT
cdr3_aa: CASSVPGQGRPQHF

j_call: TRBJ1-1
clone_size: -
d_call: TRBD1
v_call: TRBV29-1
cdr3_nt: TGCAGCGCCGAGACAGGGGCTCGGGGCACTGAAGCTTTCTTT
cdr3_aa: CSAETGARGTEAFF

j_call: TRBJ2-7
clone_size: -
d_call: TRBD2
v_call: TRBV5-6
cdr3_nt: TGTGCCAGCAGCTTTAAACGTAGCGGGACCTACGAGCAGTACTTC
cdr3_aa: CASSFKRSGTYEQYF

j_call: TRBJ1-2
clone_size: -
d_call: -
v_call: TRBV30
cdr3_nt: TGTGCCTGGAGCCGCGACATTGATGGCTACACCTTC
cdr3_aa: CAWSRDIDGYTF

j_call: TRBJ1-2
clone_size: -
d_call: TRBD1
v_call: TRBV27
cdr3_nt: TGTGCCAGCACCCCGGTCACAGGGGCGAGTGGCTACACCTTC
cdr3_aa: CASTPVTGASGYTF

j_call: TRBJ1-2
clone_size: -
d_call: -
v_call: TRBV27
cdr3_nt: TGTGCCAGCAGTTTGGGGGGGCCCTTCTATGGCTACACCTTC
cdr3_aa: CASSLGGPFYGYTF

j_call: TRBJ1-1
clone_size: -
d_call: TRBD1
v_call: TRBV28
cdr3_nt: TGTGCCAGCAGTAGCGGGACAGGGCTTTCGAACACTGAAGCTTTCTTT
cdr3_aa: CASSSGTGLSNTEAFF

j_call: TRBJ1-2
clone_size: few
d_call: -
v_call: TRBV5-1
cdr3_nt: TGCGCCAGCAGCCAAGTTCCGGGAACGTACTACACCTTC
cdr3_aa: CASSQVPGTYYTF

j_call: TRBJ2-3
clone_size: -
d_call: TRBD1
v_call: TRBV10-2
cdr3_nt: TGCGCCAGCAGTGTGTTCGGGACAGGTCCTAGGGATACGCAGTATTTT
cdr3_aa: CASSVFGTGPRDTQYF

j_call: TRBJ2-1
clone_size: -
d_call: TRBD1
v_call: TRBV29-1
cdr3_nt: TGCAGCAGTACCGGGACAGGGTTTAACAATGAGCAGTTCTTC
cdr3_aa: CSSTGTGFNNEQFF

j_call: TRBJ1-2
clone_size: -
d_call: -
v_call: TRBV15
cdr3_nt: TGTGCCACCAGCAGAGATGACGCGAGGGCGGATGGCTACACCTTC
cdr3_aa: CATSRDDARADGYTF